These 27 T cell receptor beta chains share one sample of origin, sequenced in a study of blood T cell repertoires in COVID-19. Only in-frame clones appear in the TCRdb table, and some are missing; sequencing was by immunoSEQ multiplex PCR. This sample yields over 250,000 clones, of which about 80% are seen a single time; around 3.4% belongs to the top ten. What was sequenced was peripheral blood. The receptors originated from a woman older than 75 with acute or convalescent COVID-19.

The CDR3 spells CASSRGTGSEQFF. CDR3 DNA sequence: TGTGCCAGCAGCCGCGGAACAGGGAGTGAGCAGTTCTTC. The genes are TRBV3-1 (or the pseudogene TRBV3-2) and TRBJ2-1, with D possibly matching TRBD1 (6 bases). Trimming pared 4 bases from V and 9 bases from J, leaving 13 bases between. The CDR3 sequence is 13 residues long. Germline loops: CDR1 LGHDT, CDR2 YNNKEL (reference sequence).

CDR3 region: CASSRTQELNTEAFF. The CDR3 nucleotides are TGCGCCAGCAGCCGGACACAGGAACTGAACACTGAAGCTTTCTTT. V usage is TRBV5-1 and J usage is TRBJ1-1, with a possible D match to TRBD1 (5 bases). This CDR3 contains 15 residues. Trimming removed 4 bases at V and 0 bases at J, with 13 bases between. Germline CDR1 and CDR2: SGHRS and YFSETQ.

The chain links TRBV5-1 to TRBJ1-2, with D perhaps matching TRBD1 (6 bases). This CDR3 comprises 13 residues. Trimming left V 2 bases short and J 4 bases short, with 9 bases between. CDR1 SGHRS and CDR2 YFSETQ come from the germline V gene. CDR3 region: CASSLGQPYGYTF. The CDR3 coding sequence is TGCGCCAGCAGCTTAGGACAGCCCTATGGCTACACCTTC.

CDR3 sequence (DNA): TGTGCCAGCAGCTTAAATATCGGCGGAAGCTCCTACAATGAGCAGTTCTTC. This translates into CASSLNIGGSSYNEQFF. The chain links TRBV7-2 to TRBJ2-1; no reliable D call. Germline CDR1 is SGHTA and CDR2 is FQGNSA. This CDR3 region has 17 residues. V lost 2 bases and J 0 bases, leaving 14 bases between the germline ends.

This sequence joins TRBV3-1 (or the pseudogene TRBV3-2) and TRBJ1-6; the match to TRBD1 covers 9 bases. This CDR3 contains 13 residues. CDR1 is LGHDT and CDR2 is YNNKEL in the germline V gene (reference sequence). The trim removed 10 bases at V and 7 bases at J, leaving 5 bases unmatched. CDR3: CATRTGANSPLHF. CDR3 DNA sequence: TGTGCCACAAGGACAGGGGCGAATTCACCCCTCCACTTT.

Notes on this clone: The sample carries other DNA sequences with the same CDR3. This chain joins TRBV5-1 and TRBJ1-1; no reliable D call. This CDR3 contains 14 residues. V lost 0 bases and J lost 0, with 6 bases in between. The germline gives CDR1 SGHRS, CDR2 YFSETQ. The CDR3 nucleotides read TGCGCCAGCAGCTTGGGCGGCCTGAACACTGAAGCTTTCTTT. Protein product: CASSLGGLNTEAFF.

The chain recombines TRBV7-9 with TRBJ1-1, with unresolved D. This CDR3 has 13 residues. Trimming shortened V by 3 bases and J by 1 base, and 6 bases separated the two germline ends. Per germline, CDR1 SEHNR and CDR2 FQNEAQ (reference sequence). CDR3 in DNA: TGTGCCAGCAGCTTTCCCGGGAACACTGAAGCTTTCTTT. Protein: CASSFPGNTEAFF. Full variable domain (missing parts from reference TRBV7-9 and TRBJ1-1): DTGVSQNPRHKITKRGQNVTFRCDPISEHNRLYWYRQTLGQGPEFLTYFQNEAQLEKSRLLSDRFSAERPKGSFSTLEIQRTEQGDSAMYLCASSFPGNTEAFFGQGTRLTVV.

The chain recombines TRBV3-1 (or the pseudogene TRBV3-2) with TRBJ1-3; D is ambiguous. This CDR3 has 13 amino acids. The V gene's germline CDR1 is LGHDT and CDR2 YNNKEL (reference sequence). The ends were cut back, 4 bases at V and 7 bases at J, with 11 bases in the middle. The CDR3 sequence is CASSLPTLNTIYF. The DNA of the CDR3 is TGTGCCAGCAGCCTACCCACTTTGAACACCATATATTTT.

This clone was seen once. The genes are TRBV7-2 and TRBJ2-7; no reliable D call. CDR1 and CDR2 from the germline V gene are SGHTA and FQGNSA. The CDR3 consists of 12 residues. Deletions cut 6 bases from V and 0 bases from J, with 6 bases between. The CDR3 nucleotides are TGTGCCAGCAGTCAGGACTCCTACGAGCAGTACTTC. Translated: CASSQDSYEQYF.

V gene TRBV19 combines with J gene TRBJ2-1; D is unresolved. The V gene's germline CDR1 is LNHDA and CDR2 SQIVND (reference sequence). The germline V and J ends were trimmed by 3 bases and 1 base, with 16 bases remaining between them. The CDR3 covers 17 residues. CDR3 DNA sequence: TGTGCCAGTAGTATTAGGTTGGCGGAGTGGTCCTACAATGAGCAGTTCTTC. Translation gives CASSIRLAEWSYNEQFF. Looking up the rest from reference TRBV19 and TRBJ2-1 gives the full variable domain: DGGITQSPKYLFRKEGQNVTLSCEQNLNHDAMYWYRQDPGQGLRLIYYSQIVNDFQKGDIAEGYSVSREKKESFPLTVTSAQKNPTAFYLCASSIRLAEWSYNEQFFGPGTRLTVL.

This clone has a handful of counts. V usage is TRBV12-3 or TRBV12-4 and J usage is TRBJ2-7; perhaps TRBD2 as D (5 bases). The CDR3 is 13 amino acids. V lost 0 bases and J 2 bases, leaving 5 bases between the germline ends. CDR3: CASSLAGAYEQYF. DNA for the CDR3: TGTGCCAGCAGTTTAGCGGGAGCCTACGAGCAGTACTTC.

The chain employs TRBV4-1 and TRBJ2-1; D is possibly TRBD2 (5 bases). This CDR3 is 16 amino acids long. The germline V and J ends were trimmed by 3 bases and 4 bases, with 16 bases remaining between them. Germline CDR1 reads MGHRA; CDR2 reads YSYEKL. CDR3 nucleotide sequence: TGCGCCAGCAGCCATCTCGCGCGGGTTGGTTACAATGAGCAGTTCTTC. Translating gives CASSHLARVGYNEQFF.

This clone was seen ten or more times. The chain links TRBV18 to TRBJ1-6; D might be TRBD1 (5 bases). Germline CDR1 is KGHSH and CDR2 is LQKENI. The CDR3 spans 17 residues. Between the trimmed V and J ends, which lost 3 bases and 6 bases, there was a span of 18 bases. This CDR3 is CASSPAGGGGFNSPLHF. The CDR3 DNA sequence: TGTGCCAGCTCACCCGCCGGTGGGGGGGGTTTTAATTCACCCCTCCACTTT.

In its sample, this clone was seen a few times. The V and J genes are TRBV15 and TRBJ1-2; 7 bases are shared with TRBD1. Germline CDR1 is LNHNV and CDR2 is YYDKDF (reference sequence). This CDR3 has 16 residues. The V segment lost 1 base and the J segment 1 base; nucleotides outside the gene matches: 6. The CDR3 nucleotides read TGTGCCACCAGCAGAGGGGCAGGGGGGCTTAACTATGGCTACACCTTC. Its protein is CATSRGAGGLNYGYTF.

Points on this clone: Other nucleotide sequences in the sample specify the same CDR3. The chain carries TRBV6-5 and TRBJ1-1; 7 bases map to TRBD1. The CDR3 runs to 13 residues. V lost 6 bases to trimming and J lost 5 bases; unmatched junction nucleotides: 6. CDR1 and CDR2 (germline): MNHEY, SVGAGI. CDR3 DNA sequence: TGTGCCAGCAGCAGACAGGGTGGGACTGAAGCTTTCTTT. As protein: CASSRQGGTEAFF.

The CDR3 nucleotides are TGCAGCGTAACGGACGGACTGTACGAGCAGTACTTC. Translating it yields CSVTDGLYEQYF. The chain recombines TRBV29-1 with TRBJ2-7; tentative D call: TRBD2 (5 bases). In germline, CDR1 is SQVTM, CDR2 ANQGSEA. The V gene lost 6 bases and the J gene lost 4 bases, with 13 bases spanning the gap. This CDR3 has 12 residues.

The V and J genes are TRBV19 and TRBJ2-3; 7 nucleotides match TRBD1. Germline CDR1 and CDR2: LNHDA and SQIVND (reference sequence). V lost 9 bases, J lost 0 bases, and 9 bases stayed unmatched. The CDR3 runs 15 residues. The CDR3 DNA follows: TGTGCCAGCCGGAATCCGGGACAGAGCACAGATACGCAGTATTTT. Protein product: CASRNPGQSTDTQYF.

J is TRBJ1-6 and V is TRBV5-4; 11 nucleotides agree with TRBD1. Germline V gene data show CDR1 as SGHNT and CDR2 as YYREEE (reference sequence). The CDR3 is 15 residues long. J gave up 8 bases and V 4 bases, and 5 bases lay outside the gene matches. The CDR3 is CASSARDRGDSPLHF. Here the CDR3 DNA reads TGTGCCAGCAGCGCCCGGGACAGGGGGGATTCACCCCTCCACTTT.

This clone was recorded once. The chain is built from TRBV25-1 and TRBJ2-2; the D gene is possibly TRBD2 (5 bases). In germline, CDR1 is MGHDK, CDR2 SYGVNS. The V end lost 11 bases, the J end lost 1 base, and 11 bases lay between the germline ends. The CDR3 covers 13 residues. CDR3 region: CAARTQNTGELFF. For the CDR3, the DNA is TGTGCCGCCCGGACTCAGAACACCGGGGAGCTGTTTTTT. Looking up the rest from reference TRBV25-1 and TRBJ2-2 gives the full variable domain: EADIYQTPRYLVIGTGKKITLECSQTMGHDKMYWYQQDPGMELHLIHYSYGVNSTEKGDLSSESTVSRIRTEHFPLTLESARPSHTSQYLCAARTQNTGELFFGEGSRLTVL.

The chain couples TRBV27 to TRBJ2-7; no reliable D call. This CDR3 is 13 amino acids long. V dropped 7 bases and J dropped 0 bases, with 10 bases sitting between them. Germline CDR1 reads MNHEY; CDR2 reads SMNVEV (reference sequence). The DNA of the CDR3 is TGTGCCAGCAAAAACCTACCCTCCTACGAGCAGTACTTC. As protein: CASKNLPSYEQYF.

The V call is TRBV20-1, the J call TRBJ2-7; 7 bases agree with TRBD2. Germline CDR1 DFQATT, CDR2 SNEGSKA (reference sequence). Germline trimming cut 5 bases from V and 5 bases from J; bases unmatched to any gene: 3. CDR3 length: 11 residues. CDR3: CSAATSDEQYF. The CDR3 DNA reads TGCAGTGCTGCAACTAGCGACGAGCAGTACTTC.

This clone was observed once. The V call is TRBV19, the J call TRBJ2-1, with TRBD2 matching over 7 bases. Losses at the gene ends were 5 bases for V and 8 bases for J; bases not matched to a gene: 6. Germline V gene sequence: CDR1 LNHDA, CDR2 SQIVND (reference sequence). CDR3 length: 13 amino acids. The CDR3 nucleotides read TGTGCCAGTAGTTCGGCGGGAGAATATGAGCAGTTCTTC. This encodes CASSSAGEYEQFF.

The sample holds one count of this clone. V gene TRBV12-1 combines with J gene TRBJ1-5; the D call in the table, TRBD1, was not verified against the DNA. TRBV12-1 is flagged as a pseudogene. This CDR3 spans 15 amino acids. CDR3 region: CASSFSCQSNQPQHF. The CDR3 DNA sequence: TGTGCCAGCAGCTTTAGTTGCCAGTCCAATCAGCCCCAGCATTTT.

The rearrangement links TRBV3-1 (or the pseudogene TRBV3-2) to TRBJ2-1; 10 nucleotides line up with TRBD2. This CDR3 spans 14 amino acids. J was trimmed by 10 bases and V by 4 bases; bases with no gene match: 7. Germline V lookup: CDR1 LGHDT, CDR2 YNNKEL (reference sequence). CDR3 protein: CASSLGTSALEQFF. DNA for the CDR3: TGTGCCAGCAGCCTCGGGACTAGCGCCTTAGAGCAGTTCTTC.

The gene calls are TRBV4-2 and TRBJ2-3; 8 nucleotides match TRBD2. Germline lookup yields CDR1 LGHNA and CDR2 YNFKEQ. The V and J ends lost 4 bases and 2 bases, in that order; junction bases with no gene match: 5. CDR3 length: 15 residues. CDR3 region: CASSLGLADTDTQYF. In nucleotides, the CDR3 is TGTGCCAGCAGCCTTGGACTAGCAGACACAGATACGCAGTATTTT.

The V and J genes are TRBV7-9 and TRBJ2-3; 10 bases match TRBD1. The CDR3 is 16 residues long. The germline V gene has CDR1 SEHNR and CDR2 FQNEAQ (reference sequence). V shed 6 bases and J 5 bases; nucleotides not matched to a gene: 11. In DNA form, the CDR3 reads TGTGCCAGCAGGAAGACCGGGACAGGGGCCGGAGATACGCAGTATTTT. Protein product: CASRKTGTGAGDTQYF.

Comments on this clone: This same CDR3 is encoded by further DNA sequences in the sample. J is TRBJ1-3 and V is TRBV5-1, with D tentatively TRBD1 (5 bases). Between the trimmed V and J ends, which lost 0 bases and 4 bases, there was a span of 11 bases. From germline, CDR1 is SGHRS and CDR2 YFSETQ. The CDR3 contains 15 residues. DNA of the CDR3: TGCGCCAGCAGCTTGGAGGGGAACTCAGGAAACACCATATATTTT. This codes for CASSLEGNSGNTIYF.